This T cell receptor (beta chain) was identified in a study of T cell repertoires in cytomegalovirus infection. Study context: CMV infection together with matching HLA type was indicated by public TCR beta signatures. General study findings and limits: Clonotype analysis showed dominance of the ex vivo response by HLA-C-restricted CMV-specific TCR beta clonotypes. Cumulative frequency (of public TCR beta family members) identified carriers of CMV plus the relevant HLA.

This CDR3 spans 17 amino acids. Looked up from germline, CDR1 is WSHSY and CDR2 is SAAADI. With 3 bases removed from V and 2 bases from J, the gap between germline ends came to 18 bases. In TCRdb, the reads were re-called with MiXCR into one record per CDR3 protein. The sample yields roughly 920,000 distinct CDR3 sequences, approximately 30% seen once. As regards this clonotype: Its antigen is not known.

This chain links TRBV10-2 with TRBJ2-3, with D tentatively TRBD1 (9 bases). The receptor comes from a human donor in good health (CMV status not recorded). Some clones in this sample may be carry-over from other donors' samples. The sequenced sample was cultured CD8+ T cells from PBMCs, obtained from culture after CMV antigen stimulation. As DNA, the CDR3 is TGCGCCAGCAGTGAATGGCGGGGGGACAGGGCCACAGATACGCAGTATTTT. Translating gives CASSEWRGDRATDTQYF.